These 3 T cell receptor beta chains share one sample of origin, sequenced in a study of PD-L1 blockade in urothelial cancer. The time point denotes: peripheral blood 6 weeks after treatment start. TCRdb keeps only in-frame clones here, not all; method: immunoSEQ multiplex PCR. The sample shows around 45,000 clones, 83% of them seen only once. Sequenced here: PBMCs, sampled around atezolizumab (anti-PD-L1) treatment. These receptors all come from a man aged 55-75 years with urothelial cancer.

Only one count was recorded for this clone. This sequence joins TRBV10-3 and TRBJ2-5, with 10 bases matching TRBD2. V was pared by 3 bases and J by 4 bases, with 5 bases of the junction left unmatched. Per germline, CDR1 ENHRY and CDR2 SYGVKD. CDR3 length: 15 amino acids. The DNA for the CDR3 is TGTGCCATCAGTGATGTTAGCGGGGGGCCAGAGACCCAGTACTTC. It yields the protein CAISDVSGGPETQYF.

V usage is TRBV5-6 and J usage is TRBJ2-3, with D perhaps TRBD1 (5 bases). CDR1 SGHDT and CDR2 YYEEEE come from the germline V gene. V lost 1 base to trimming and J lost 0 bases, with 15 bases between them. The CDR3 consists of 17 residues. The CDR3 DNA reads as TGTGCCAGCAGCTTGAGGGTTGCGGCAGGGAGCACAGATACGCAGTATTTT. It is translated as CASSLRVAAGSTDTQYF.

The rearrangement uses TRBV7-3 and TRBJ2-1; D may be TRBD1 (7 bases). The CDR3 loop spans 17 amino acids. Germline lookup yields CDR1 SGHTA and CDR2 FQGTGA. V lost 5 bases and J lost 1, with 18 bases in between. CDR3 residues: CASSQGGRGQSYNEQFF. The CDR3 nucleotides are TGTGCCAGCAGCCAGGGGGGACGGGGGCAATCCTACAATGAGCAGTTCTTC.